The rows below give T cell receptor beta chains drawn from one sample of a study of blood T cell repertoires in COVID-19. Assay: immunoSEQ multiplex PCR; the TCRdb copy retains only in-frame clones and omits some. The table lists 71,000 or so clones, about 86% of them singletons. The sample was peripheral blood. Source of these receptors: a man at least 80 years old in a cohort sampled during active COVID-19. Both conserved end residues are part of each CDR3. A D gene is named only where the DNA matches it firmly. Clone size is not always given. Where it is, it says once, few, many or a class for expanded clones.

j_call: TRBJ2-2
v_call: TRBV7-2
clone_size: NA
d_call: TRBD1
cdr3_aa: CASSQDRTGGSGELFF
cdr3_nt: TGTGCCAGCAGCCAAGACCGGACAGGGGGCTCCGGGGAGCTGTTTTTT

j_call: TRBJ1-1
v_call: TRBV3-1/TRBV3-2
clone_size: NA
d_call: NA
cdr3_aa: CASSQNYRDTEAFF
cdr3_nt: TGTGCCAGCAGCCAAAACTACAGGGACACTGAAGCTTTCTTT

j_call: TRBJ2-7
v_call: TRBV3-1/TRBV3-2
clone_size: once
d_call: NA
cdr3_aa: CASSHLRLYEQYF
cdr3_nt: TGTGCCAGCAGCCATCTTCGACTCTACGAGCAGTACTTC

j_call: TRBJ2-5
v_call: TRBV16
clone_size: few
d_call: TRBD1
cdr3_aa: CASSQAPGQGASETQYF
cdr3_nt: TGTGCCAGCAGCCAAGCACCGGGACAGGGGGCGTCAGAGACCCAGTACTTC

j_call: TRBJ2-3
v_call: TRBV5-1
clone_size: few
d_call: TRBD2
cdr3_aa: CASSPEGLAGVGDTQYF
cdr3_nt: TGCGCCAGCAGCCCAGAGGGACTAGCGGGGGTCGGCGATACGCAGTATTTT

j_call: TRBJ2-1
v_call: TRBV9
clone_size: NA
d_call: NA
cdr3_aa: CASSASLNGEVEQFF
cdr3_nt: TGTGCCAGCAGCGCGAGCCTAAATGGGGAGGTCGAGCAGTTCTTC

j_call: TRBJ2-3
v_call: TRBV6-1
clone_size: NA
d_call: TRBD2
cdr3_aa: CASSELAGGSDTQYF
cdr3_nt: TGTGCCAGCAGTGAATTAGCGGGGGGCTCAGATACGCAGTATTTT

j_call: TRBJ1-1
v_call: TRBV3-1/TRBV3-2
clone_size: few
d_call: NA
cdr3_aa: CASSHQMAEAFF
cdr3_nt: TGTGCCAGCAGCCATCAGATGGCTGAAGCTTTCTTT

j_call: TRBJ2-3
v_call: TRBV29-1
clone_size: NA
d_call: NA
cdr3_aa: CSVERDPDTQYF
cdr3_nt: TGCAGCGTTGAGAGGGATCCAGATACGCAGTATTTT

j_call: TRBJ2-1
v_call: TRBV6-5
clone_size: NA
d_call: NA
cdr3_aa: CASSYSMYGGRNEQFF
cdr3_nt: TGTGCCAGCAGTTACTCGATGTATGGGGGGAGAAATGAGCAGTTCTTC

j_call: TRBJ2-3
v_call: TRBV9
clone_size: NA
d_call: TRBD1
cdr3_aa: CASSAGGDTQYF
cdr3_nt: TGTGCCAGCAGCGCAGGGGGAGATACGCAGTATTTT

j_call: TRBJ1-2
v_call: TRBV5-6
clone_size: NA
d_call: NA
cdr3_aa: CASSLTGTTYTF
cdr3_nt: TGTGCCAGCAGCTTGACAGGGACTACCTACACCTTC

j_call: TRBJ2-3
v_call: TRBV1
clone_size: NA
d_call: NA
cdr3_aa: CTSSHLAGGQDTQYF
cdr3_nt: TGCACCAGCAGCCATCTAGCGGGGGGGCAAGATACGCAGTATTTT

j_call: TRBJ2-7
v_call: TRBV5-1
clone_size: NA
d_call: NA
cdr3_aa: CASSLAPQGSYEQYF
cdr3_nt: TGCGCCAGCAGCTTGGCGCCCCAGGGCTCCTACGAGCAGTACTTC

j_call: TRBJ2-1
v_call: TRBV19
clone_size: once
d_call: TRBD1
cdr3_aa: CASSSRGLGEQFF
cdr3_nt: TGTGCCAGTAGTTCCAGGGGGCTGGGTGAGCAGTTCTTC

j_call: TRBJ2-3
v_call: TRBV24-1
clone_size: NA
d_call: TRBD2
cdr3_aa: CATSDLGWTSGGQKDTQYF
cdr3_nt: TGTGCCACCAGTGATTTGGGGTGGACTAGCGGGGGCCAAAAGGATACGCAGTATTTT

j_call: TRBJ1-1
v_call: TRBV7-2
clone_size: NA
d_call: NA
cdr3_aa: CASSSELLGQRNTEAFF
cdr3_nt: TGTGCCAGCAGCTCTGAATTGTTGGGGCAGAGGAACACTGAAGCTTTCTTT

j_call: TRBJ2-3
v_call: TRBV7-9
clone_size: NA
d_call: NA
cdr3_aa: CASSLDYGAGGPDTQYF
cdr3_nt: TGTGCCAGCAGCTTAGATTATGGAGCAGGGGGGCCAGATACGCAGTATTTT

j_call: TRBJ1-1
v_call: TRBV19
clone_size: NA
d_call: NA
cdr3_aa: CASSIDALPNTEAFF
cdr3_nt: TGTGCCAGTAGTATAGATGCACTCCCGAACACTGAAGCTTTCTTT

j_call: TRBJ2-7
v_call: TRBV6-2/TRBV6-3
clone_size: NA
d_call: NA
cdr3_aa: CASSYRDTYEQYF
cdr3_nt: TGTGCCAGCAGTTACAGGGACACCTACGAGCAGTACTTC

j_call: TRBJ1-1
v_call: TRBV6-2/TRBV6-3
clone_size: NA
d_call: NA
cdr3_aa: CASSYSSGRALPLNTEAFF
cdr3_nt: TGTGCCAGCAGTTACTCGTCCGGCAGGGCATTACCATTGAACACTGAAGCTTTCTTT

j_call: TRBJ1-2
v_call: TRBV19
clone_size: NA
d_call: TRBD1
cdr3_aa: CASNWDREAYGYTF
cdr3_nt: TGTGCCAGTAATTGGGACAGGGAGGCCTATGGCTACACCTTC

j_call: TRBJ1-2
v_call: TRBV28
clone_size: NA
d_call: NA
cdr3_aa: CATGGVNYGYTF
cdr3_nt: TGTGCCACAGGAGGGGTTAACTATGGCTACACCTTC